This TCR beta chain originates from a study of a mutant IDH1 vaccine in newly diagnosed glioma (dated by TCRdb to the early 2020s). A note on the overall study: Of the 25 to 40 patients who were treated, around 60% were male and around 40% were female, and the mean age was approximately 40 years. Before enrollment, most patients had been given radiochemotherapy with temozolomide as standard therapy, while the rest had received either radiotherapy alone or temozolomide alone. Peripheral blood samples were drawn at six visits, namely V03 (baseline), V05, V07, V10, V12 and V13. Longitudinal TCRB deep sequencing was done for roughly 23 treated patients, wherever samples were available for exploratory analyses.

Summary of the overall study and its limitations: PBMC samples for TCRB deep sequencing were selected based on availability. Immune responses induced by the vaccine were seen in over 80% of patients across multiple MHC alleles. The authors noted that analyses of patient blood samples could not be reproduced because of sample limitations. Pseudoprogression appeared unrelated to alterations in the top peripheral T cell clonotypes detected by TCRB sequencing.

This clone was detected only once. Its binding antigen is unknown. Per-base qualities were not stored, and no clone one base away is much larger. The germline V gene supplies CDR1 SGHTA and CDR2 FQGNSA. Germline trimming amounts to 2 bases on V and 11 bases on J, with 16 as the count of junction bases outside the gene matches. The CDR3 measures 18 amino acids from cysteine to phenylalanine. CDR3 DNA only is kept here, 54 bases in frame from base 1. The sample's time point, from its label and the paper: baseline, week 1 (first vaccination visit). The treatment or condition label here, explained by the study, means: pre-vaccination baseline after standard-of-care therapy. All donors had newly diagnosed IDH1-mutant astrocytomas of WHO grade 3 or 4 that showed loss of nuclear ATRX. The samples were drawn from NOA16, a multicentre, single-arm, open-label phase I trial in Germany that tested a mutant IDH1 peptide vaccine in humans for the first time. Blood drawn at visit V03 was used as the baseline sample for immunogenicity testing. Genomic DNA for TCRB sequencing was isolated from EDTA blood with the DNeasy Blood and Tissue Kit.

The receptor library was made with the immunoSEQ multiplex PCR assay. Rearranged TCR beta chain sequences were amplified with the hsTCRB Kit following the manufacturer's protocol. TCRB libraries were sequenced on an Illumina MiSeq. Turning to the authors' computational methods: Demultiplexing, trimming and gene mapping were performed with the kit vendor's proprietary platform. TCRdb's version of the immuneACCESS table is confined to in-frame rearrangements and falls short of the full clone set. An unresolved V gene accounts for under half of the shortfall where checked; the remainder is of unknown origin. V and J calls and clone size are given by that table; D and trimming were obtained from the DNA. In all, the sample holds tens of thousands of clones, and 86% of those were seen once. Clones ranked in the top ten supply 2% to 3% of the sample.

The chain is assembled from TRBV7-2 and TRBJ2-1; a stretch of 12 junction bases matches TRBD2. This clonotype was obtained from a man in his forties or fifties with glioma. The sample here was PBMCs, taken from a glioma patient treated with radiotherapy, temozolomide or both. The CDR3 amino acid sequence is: CASSLPPLSSGRGRKQFF. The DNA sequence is TGTGCCAGCAGCTTACCCCCTTTGTCTAGCGGGAGGGGGAGGAAGCAGTTCTTC.